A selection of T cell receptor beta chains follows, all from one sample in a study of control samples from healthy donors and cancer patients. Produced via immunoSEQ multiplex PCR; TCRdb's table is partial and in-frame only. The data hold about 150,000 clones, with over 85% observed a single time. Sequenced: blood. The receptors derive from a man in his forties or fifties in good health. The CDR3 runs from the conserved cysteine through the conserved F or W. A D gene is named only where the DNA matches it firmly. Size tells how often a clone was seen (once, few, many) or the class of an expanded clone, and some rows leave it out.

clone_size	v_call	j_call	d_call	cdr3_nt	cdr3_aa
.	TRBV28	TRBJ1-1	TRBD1	TGTGCCAGCAGGCCCGGACAGGCGAACACTGAAGCTTTCTTT	CASRPGQANTEAFF
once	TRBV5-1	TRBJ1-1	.	TGCGCCAGCAGCTTGACAGGTTTGAACACTGAAGCTTTCTTT	CASSLTGLNTEAFF
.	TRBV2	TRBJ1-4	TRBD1	TGTGCCAGCAGCCCGGGACAGGGGGTAGTCGAAAAACTGTTTTTT	CASSPGQGVVEKLFF
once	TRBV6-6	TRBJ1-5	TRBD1	TGTGCCAGCAGTACACAGGGGTCCAATCAGCCCCAGCATTTT	CASSTQGSNQPQHF
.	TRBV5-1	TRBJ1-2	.	TGCGCCAGCAGGTTTACAGAAAACTATGGCTACACCTTC	CASRFTENYGYTF
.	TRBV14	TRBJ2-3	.	TGTGCCAGCAGCCAAGCTCGCTCTTCTCTTAAGACAGATACGCAGTATTTT	CASSQARSSLKTDTQYF
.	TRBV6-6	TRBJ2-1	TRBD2	TGTGCCAGCAGTGGGGGAGGGCCCGGCAATGAGCAGTTCTTC	CASSGGGPGNEQFF
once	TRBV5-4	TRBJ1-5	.	TGTGCCAGCCCCTCCGGCGTGGGTCAGCCCCAGCATTTT	CASPSGVGQPQHF
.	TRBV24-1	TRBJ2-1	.	TGTGCCGCCGCCGGGGCAGGCTACAATGAGCAGTTCTTC	CAAAGAGYNEQFF
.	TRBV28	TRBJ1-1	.	TGTGCCAGCAGCCTCTCTCAGTTGAACACTGAAGCTTTCTTT	CASSLSQLNTEAFF
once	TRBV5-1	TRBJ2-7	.	TGCGCCAGCAGCATAGGTGGGCTCCTGGATTACGAGCAGTACTTC	CASSIGGLLDYEQYF
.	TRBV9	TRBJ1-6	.	TGTGCCAGCAGCGTAGGGGGGACGACTAATTCACCCCTCCACTTT	CASSVGGTTNSPLHF
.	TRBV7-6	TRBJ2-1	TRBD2	TGTGCCAGCAGCTTGGGGCCGGGGGGGTACAATGAGCAGTTCTTC	CASSLGPGGYNEQFF
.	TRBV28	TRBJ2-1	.	TGTGCCAGCAGTTTATCACCGGGACAACCCAATGAGCAGTTCTTC	CASSLSPGQPNEQFF
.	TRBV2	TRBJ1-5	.	TGTGCCAGCAGTGAGAGCCAAAATCAGCCCCAGCATTTT	CASSESQNQPQHF
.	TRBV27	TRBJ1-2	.	TGTGCCAGCAGTTTATTCTCAGGGGTTGGCTATGGCTACACCTTC	CASSLFSGVGYGYTF
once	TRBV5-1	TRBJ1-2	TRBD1	TGCGCCAGCAGCTTGGTCCCCGGACAGGGATTTTATGGCTACACCTTC	CASSLVPGQGFYGYTF
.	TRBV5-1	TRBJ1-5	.	TGCGCCAGCAGTGCGGACAGTCGCAATCAGCCCCAGCATTTT	CASSADSRNQPQHF
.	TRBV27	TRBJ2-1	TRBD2	TGTGCCAGCAGATTCGCTAGCGGGGGGGCGTATGAGCAGTTCTTC	CASRFASGGAYEQFF
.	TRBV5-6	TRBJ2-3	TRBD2	TGTGCCAGCAGCTTGGGAGCGGGGGGTATCGGTGATACGCAGTATTTT	CASSLGAGGIGDTQYF
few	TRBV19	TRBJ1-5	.	TGTGCCAGTACCTTGACACTCTCGGACAGCAATCAGCCCCAGCATTTT	CASTLTLSDSNQPQHF
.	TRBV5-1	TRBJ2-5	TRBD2	TGCGCCAGCAGCCCGGGGGGATTGTACCAAGAGACCCAGTACTTC	CASSPGGLYQETQYF
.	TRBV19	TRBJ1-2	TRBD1	TGTGCCAGTAGTATGGGGACAGGCCCCTACACCTTC	CASSMGTGPYTF
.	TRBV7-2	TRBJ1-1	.	TGTGCCAGCAGCTTAAGGGCTCCAGGGGACGCTTTCTTT	CASSLRAPGDAFF
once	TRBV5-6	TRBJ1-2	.	TGTGCCAGCAGCTCTATACCTGGCGGCTACACCTTC	CASSSIPGGYTF
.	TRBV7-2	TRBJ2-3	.	TGTGCCAGCAGCCTTGTGGGGGCTGGCACAGATACGCAGTATTTT	CASSLVGAGTDTQYF
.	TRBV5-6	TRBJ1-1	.	TGTGCCAGCAGCCCCTTGGGGGGCGCGGACACTGAAGCTTTCTTT	CASSPLGGADTEAFF
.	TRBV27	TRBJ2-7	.	TGTGCCAGCAGTTTCTCTGACTCCTACGAGCAGTACTTC	CASSFSDSYEQYF
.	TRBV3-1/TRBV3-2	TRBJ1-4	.	TGTGCCAGCAGCCAAAATAGACAGCCTAATGAAAAACTGTTTTTT	CASSQNRQPNEKLFF
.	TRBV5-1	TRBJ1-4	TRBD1	TGCGCCAGCAGCACGATGACAGGGGGAGAAACTAATGAAAAACTGTTTTTT	CASSTMTGGETNEKLFF
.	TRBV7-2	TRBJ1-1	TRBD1	TGTGCCAGCAGCTTAGCGGGAGGGACAGGGGAGGGAGCTGCTTTCTTT	CASSLAGGTGEGAAFF
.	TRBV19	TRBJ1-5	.	TGTGCCAGTAGTATTGCAGGCAATCAGCCCCAGCATTTT	CASSIAGNQPQHF
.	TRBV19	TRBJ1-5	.	TGTGCCAGTAGTATAGTCGGGCAGCCCCAGCATTTT	CASSIVGQPQHF
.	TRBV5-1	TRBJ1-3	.	TGCGCCAGCAGCTCCGGAGCATCTGGAAACACCATATATTTT	CASSSGASGNTIYF
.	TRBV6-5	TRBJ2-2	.	TGTGCCAGCAGTTACACGGGCCCCGGGGAGCTGTTTTTT	CASSYTGPGELFF
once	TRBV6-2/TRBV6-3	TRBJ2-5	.	TGTGCCAGCAGTCGGGGCCCCACAGGCTACCAAGAGACCCAGTACTTC	CASSRGPTGYQETQYF
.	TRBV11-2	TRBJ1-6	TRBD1	TGTGCCAGCACCCTAGGACAGGGGAATTCACCCCTCCACTTT	CASTLGQGNSPLHF
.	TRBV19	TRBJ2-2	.	TGTGCCAGTAGTATATTTGCGGGTGCGAACACCGGGGAGCTGTTTTTT	CASSIFAGANTGELFF
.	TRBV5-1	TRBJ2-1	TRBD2	TGCGCCAGCAGCCTCACTAGCGGGGGTTACAATGAGCAGTTCTTC	CASSLTSGGYNEQFF
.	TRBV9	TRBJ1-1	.	TGTGCCAGCAGCGTAGATTTGGTGAACACTGAAGCTTTCTTT	CASSVDLVNTEAFF
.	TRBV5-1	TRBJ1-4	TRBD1	TGCGCCAGCAGCATCGGGACAGGGGGAGTAGGAAAACTGTTTTTT	CASSIGTGGVGKLFF
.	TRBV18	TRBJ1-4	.	TGTGCCAGCTCACAGGGTCGTATTTCGACTAATGAAAAACTGTTTTTT	CASSQGRISTNEKLFF
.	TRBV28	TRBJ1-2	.	TGTGCCAGCAGTTTGTCTCTCAGCGTCTATGGCTACACCTTC	CASSLSLSVYGYTF
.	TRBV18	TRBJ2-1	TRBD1	TGTGCCAGCTCCCAATTTCAGGGGGCAGTATCCTACAATGAGCAGTTCTTC	CASSQFQGAVSYNEQFF
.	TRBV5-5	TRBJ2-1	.	TGTGCCAGCAGCCCCGGCGGTATAGGGTACGATGAGCAGTTCTTC	CASSPGGIGYDEQFF
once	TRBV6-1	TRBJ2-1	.	TGTGCCAGCAGTGAAGGAGGGGCCGTTCTAGCCCTCTACAATGAGCAGTTCTTC	CASSEGGAVLALYNEQFF